This passage covers 8 T cell receptor beta chains from one sample sequenced in a study of beta chain features in type 1 diabetes. Since all of the isolated RNA was reverse transcribed, expressed TCRB transcripts were what got sequenced. TCRdb keeps only in-frame clones here, not all; method: immunoSEQ multiplex PCR. The sample lists over 150,000 clones; about an eighth were seen once. Sequenced input: central memory CD4+ T cells from blood. Receptors were obtained from a woman aged 18-30 years in good health.

A word on this clone: Other DNA sequences within the sample encode an identical CDR3. The chain has TRBV25-1 and TRBJ2-7; 8 bases are shared with TRBD1. Trimming cost V 3 bases and J 2 bases; bases outside gene matches: 0. This CDR3 has 13 residues. Germline lookup yields CDR1 MGHDK and CDR2 SYGVNS. The CDR3 is CASSEGQAYEQYF. The CDR3 region has the DNA TGTGCCAGCAGTGAGGGACAGGCCTACGAGCAGTACTTC.

In its sample, this clone was seen once. Since a much larger clone is just one base distant, this may be a read error. V and J are TRBV28 and TRBJ2-1, with TRBD1 identical over 10 bases. Germline trimming cut 5 bases from V and 5 bases from J; bases unmatched to any gene: 6. CDR3 length equals 15 residues. Germline values: CDR1 MDHEN, CDR2 SYDVKM. CDR3 region: CASSRPGTGDNEQFF. In nucleotides, the CDR3 is TGTGCCAGCAGTCGTCCCGGGACAGGGGACAATGAGCAGTTCTTC. Drawing the rest from reference TRBV28 and TRBJ2-1, the complete variable domain is DVKVTQSSRYLVKRTGEKVFLECVQDMDHENMFWYRQDPGLGLRLIYFSYDVKMKEKGDIPEGYSVSREKKERFSLILESASTNQTSMYLCASSRPGTGDNEQFFGPGTRLTVL.

Only a few counts were recorded for this clone. The V call is TRBV5-1, the J call TRBJ2-3; TRBD1 might be the D (6 bases). The germline V gene encodes CDR1 SGHRS and CDR2 YFSETQ. CDR3 length equals 15 residues. V was clipped by 4 bases and J by 0 bases, with 12 bases between them. CDR3 region: CASSDRISSTDTQYF. CDR3 sequence (DNA): TGCGCCAGCAGCGACAGGATTTCTAGCACAGATACGCAGTATTTT.

The rearrangement joins TRBV5-1 to TRBJ2-2; a weak D match, TRBD1 (5 bases). Germline values: CDR1 SGHRS, CDR2 YFSETQ. V was pared by 0 bases and J by 4 bases, with 13 bases between. CDR3 length equals 16 residues. CDR3 in DNA: TGCGCCAGCAGCTTGGGGGGCCTTCCGGGCACCGGGGAGCTGTTTTTT. Amino acids: CASSLGGLPGTGELFF.

The genes are TRBV2 and TRBJ1-1; D unclear. Trimming removed 4 bases at V and 2 bases at J, with 8 bases between. The germline V gene has CDR1 SNHLY and CDR2 FYNNEI. The length of the CDR3 is 13 residues. CDR3 bases: TGTGCCAGCAGTGGTGGAGATAACACTGAAGCTTTCTTT. Its protein product is CASSGGDNTEAFF.

This rearrangement joins TRBV28 to TRBJ2-7, with a weak D call TRBD1 (6 bases). CDR3 length: 11 amino acids. V dropped 10 bases and J dropped 3 bases, with 10 bases sitting between them. Per germline, CDR1 MDHEN and CDR2 SYDVKM. The DNA of the CDR3 is TGTGCCACCAAAGGGGGCTACGAGCAGTACTTC. Encoded protein: CATKGGYEQYF. The full variable domain, in which reference TRBV28 and TRBJ2-7 provide the parts outside the CDR3, is DVKVTQSSRYLVKRTGEKVFLECVQDMDHENMFWYRQDPGLGLRLIYFSYDVKMKEKGDIPEGYSVSREKKERFSLILESASTNQTSMYLCATKGGYEQYFGPGTRLTVT.

The sample holds a few counts of this clone. The chain combines TRBV28 with TRBJ2-7; a possible D gene is TRBD1 (7 bases). Per germline, CDR1 MDHEN and CDR2 SYDVKM. V was clipped by 5 bases and J by 0 bases, with 14 bases between them. CDR3 size: 15 residues. The CDR3 DNA sequence: TGTGCCAGCAGTGCCCCAGGGGGGAGCTCCTACGAGCAGTACTTC. The encoded protein is CASSAPGGSSYEQYF.

This chain joins TRBV4-2 and TRBJ2-1; possible D gene TRBD2, 6 bases. Trimming cost V 1 base and J 4 bases, with 11 bases left between them. This CDR3 is built from 15 residues. Germline values: CDR1 LGHNA, CDR2 YNFKEQ. The CDR3 DNA follows: TGTGCCAGCAGCCAAGGAGGAGGGGATTACAATGAGCAGTTCTTC. Encoded protein: CASSQGGGDYNEQFF.